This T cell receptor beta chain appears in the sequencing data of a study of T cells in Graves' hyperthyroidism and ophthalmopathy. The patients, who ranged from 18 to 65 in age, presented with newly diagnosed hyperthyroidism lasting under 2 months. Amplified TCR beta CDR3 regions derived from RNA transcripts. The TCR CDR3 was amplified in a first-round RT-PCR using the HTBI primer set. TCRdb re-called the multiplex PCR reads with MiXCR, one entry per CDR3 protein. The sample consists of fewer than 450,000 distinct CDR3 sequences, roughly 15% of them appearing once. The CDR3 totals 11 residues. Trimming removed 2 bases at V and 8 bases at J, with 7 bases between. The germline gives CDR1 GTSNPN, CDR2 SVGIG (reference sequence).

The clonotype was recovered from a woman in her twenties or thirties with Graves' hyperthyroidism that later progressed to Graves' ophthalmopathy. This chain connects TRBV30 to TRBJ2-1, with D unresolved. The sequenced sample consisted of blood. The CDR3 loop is CAWSLSDEQFF. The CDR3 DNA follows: TGTGCCTGGAGTTTGAGCGATGAGCAGTTCTTC.